The 23 T cell receptor beta chains below were found in one sample sequenced in a study of shared clonotypes between healthy human individuals. TCRdb's table, derived via immunoSEQ multiplex PCR, lists solely in-frame clones and lacks some. The table has roughly 400,000 clones, around 96% seen once. The sample consisted of memory CD8+ T cells sorted from blood. The subset here: CD45RO+ cells pooled with CCR7-negative TemRA cells. The origin of the receptors is a man aged 30 to 45 in good health.

This chain links TRBV28 with TRBJ2-4, with D unresolved. This CDR3 has 16 amino acids. V lost 4 bases and J lost 0, with 13 bases in between. Germline V lookup: CDR1 MDHEN, CDR2 SYDVKM. The CDR3 DNA follows: TGTGCCAGCAGTTCTACACGGATGTTAGCCAAAAACATTCAGTACTTC. This codes for CASSSTRMLAKNIQYF.

In this sample, this clone turned up once. The gene calls are TRBV6-6 and TRBJ2-7; D tentatively fits TRBD1 or TRBD2 (5 bases each). The V end lost 2 bases, the J end lost 0 bases, and 14 bases lay between the germline ends. In germline, CDR1 is MNHNY, CDR2 SVGAGI (reference sequence). The CDR3 loop spans 16 amino acids. The CDR3 loop reads CASSYRATGPSYEQYF. The CDR3 bases are TGTGCCAGCAGTTACCGAGCAACGGGGCCCTCCTACGAGCAGTACTTC.

This chain connects TRBV7-3 to TRBJ2-1, with TRBD2 matching over 13 bases. The CDR3 sequence is 16 residues long. The junction had 3 bases not matched to a gene; V was cut back by 0 bases and J by 7 bases. Per the germline V gene, CDR1 is SGHTA and CDR2 is FQGTGA. CDR3: CASSLTPTSGRNEQFF. For the CDR3, the DNA is TGTGCCAGCAGCTTAACTCCGACTAGCGGGAGGAATGAGCAGTTCTTC.

This clone has just one count. This chain joins TRBV5-4 and TRBJ2-7, with D uncertain. The CDR3 length is 12 residues. Looked up from germline, CDR1 is SGHNT and CDR2 is YYREEE (reference sequence). Between the trimmed V and J ends, which lost 0 bases and 6 bases, there was a span of 7 bases. This CDR3 reads CASSLGGFEQYF. The CDR3 coding sequence is TGTGCCAGCAGCTTGGGGGGTTTCGAGCAGTACTTC. Supplemented by reference TRBV5-4 and TRBJ2-7, the full variable domain reads ETGVTQSPTHLIKTRGQQVTLRCSSQSGHNTVSWYQQALGQGPQFIFQYYREEENGRGNFPPRFSGLQFPNYSSELNVNALELDDSALYLCASSLGGFEQYFGPGTRLTVT.

Concerning this clone itself: One end of the junction fails to match germline, which may point to a read error. The chain has TRBV5-3 and TRBJ2-3; D gene ambiguous. TRBV5-3 is filed as an ORF, its function uncertain. The CDR3 loop spans 12 amino acids. The CDR3 is CARRASTDTQYF. The CDR3 DNA is TGTGCGAGAAGGGCTAGCACAGATACGCAGTATTTT.

As to this clone: This specimen includes other DNA sequences encoding the same CDR3. V and J are TRBV30 and TRBJ2-7; 7 bases line up with TRBD2. This CDR3 comprises 13 residues. The ends lost 0 bases at V and 2 bases at J; junction bases unmatched: 1. Germline V gives CDR1 GTSNPN, CDR2 SVGIG (reference sequence). The CDR3 loop is CAWSVGTTYEQYF. In nucleotides, the CDR3 is TGTGCCTGGAGTGTGGGGACTACCTACGAGCAGTACTTC.

This clone came up once. The chain joins TRBV6-6 to TRBJ1-5; TRBD1 is a possible D gene (5 bases). V shed 4 bases and J shed 1 base, with 8 bases lying between them. The CDR3 runs 14 residues. The germline V gene has CDR1 MNHNY and CDR2 SVGAGI (reference sequence). CDR3 in DNA: TGTGCCAGCAGTTCCGGGGGGAGCAATCAGCCCCAGCATTTT. It translates to CASSSGGSNQPQHF.

The chain uses TRBV30 and TRBJ1-2; D gene ambiguous. This CDR3 spans 12 amino acids. Per the germline V gene, CDR1 is GTSNPN and CDR2 is SVGIG (reference sequence). V dropped 4 bases and J dropped 1 base, with 7 bases sitting between them. Written as DNA, the CDR3 is TGTGCCTGGACCGGGATTAACTATGGCTACACCTTC. Amino acid sequence: CAWTGINYGYTF.

This chain links TRBV10-3 with TRBJ1-2; 7 positions match TRBD1. CDR1 ENHRY and CDR2 SYGVKD come from the germline V gene. The length of the CDR3 is 13 residues. V trimming: 2 bases; J trimming: 8 bases; junction bases outside the gene matches: 5. For the CDR3, the DNA is TGTGCCATCAGTGAGAGAACAGGGGAGGGCTACACCTTC. Its protein is CAISERTGEGYTF.

This clone was observed once. Other DNA variants within this sample encode the same CDR3. J is TRBJ1-5 and V is TRBV19, with D possibly TRBD1 on 6 matching bases. Germline V gene sequence: CDR1 LNHDA, CDR2 SQIVND (reference sequence). V was pared by 3 bases and J by 0 bases, with 9 bases between. The CDR3 extends over 15 amino acids. DNA of the CDR3: TGTGCCAGTAGTATTCGGGGGCATAGCAATCAGCCCCAGCATTTT. It translates to CASSIRGHSNQPQHF.

This chain joins TRBV30 and TRBJ2-7; D is ambiguous. The CDR3 extends over 11 amino acids. From germline, CDR1 is GTSNPN and CDR2 SVGIG (reference sequence). V was clipped by 1 base and J by 2 bases, with 3 bases between them. This chain's CDR3 is CAWSDPYEQYF. CDR3 in DNA: TGTGCCTGGAGTGATCCCTACGAGCAGTACTTC.

The chain has TRBV6-5 and TRBJ1-4; 10 positions agree with TRBD1. CDR1 and CDR2 from the germline V gene are MNHEY and SVGAGI. Trimming took 2 bases from V and 10 from J; bases not matched to a gene: 7. The CDR3 runs to 15 residues. The CDR3 DNA reads as TGTGCCAGCAGTTACCCCGACAGGGGGCATGGAAAACTGTTTTTT. This codes for CASSYPDRGHGKLFF.

This sequence joins TRBV27 and TRBJ2-1; 13 bases are shared with TRBD2. CDR3 length: 18 amino acids. V lost 2 bases to trimming and J lost 4 bases; unmatched junction nucleotides: 8. CDR1 and CDR2 (germline): MNHEY, SMNVEV (reference sequence). CDR3 DNA sequence: TGTGCCAGCAGTTTACGAGCACCGGGACTAGCGGGATACAATGAGCAGTTCTTC. The encoded protein is CASSLRAPGLAGYNEQFF.

This chain links TRBV18 with TRBJ2-7; no definite D call. The CDR3 is 14 residues long. The germline V gene has CDR1 KGHSH and CDR2 LQKENI. V lost 5 bases, J lost 1 base, and 12 bases lay in between. CDR3 sequence reads: CASSSVVRSYEQYF. The CDR3 region has the DNA TGTGCCAGCTCATCGGTGGTCAGATCCTACGAGCAGTACTTC.

The chain employs TRBV6-5 and TRBJ1-1; D gene uncertain. Germline V gene lookup returns CDR1 MNHEY and CDR2 SVGAGI. CDR3 length equals 14 residues. V lost 4 bases to trimming and J lost 5 bases, with 14 bases between them. The CDR3 spells CASSSSGRGTEAFF. The CDR3 coding sequence is TGTGCCAGCAGTTCCTCGGGGAGAGGAACTGAAGCTTTCTTT.

This chain connects TRBV5-4 to TRBJ2-7; TRBD1 matches at 8 bases. The germline V gene has CDR1 SGHNT and CDR2 YYREEE (reference sequence). With V trimmed by 4 bases and J by 1 base, 1 base remained unmatched. The length of the CDR3 is 13 residues. CDR3 loop: CASSRDRSYEQYF. CDR3 coding DNA: TGTGCCAGCAGCCGGGACAGGTCCTACGAGCAGTACTTC.

The chain uses TRBV5-1 and TRBJ1-5; 10 positions match TRBD1. CDR3 length: 15 residues. V lost 4 bases and J lost 3; bases outside the gene matches: 4. Germline CDR1 reads SGHRS; CDR2 reads YFSETQ. The CDR3 sequence is CASSATGGNNQPQHF. The CDR3 coding sequence is TGCGCCAGCAGCGCGACAGGGGGCAACAATCAGCCCCAGCATTTT.

This chain links TRBV5-1 with TRBJ2-3; no reliable D call. The ends were cut back, 4 bases at V and 2 bases at J, with 14 bases in the middle. Germline CDR1 SGHRS, CDR2 YFSETQ. The CDR3 runs 15 residues. CDR3 residues: CASSPPTISTDTQYF. CDR3 coding DNA: TGCGCCAGCAGCCCACCTACTATATCCACAGATACGCAGTATTTT.

This chain links TRBV18 with TRBJ2-7; D might be TRBD1 (5 bases). Trimming took 4 bases from V and 2 from J, leaving 12 bases between them. Looked up from germline, CDR1 is KGHSH and CDR2 is LQKENI. The CDR3 is 14 amino acids. The CDR3: CASSRDRGAYEQYF. As DNA, the CDR3 is TGTGCCAGCTCACGCGACAGAGGCGCCTACGAGCAGTACTTC.

The chain is built from TRBV11-3 and TRBJ2-3; D may be TRBD2 (6 bases). Trimming took off 5 bases at V and 5 bases at J, with 11 bases between the two ends. CDR1 is SGHNT and CDR2 is YENEEA in the germline V gene. CDR3 length: 13 residues. Written as DNA, the CDR3 is TGTGCCAGCAGCCCGGGAGAGCGAGATACGCAGTATTTT. This codes for CASSPGERDTQYF.

Written as DNA, the CDR3 is TGTGCCAGCAGATCTGGGGCCAACGTCCTGACTTTC. It specifies CASRSGANVLTF. The chain links TRBV6-6 to TRBJ2-6, with unresolved D. This CDR3 region has 12 residues. The germline gives CDR1 MNHNY, CDR2 SVGAGI (reference sequence). Trimming left V 6 bases short and J 1 base short, with 1 base between.

The chain couples TRBV20-1 to TRBJ1-2; tentative D call: TRBD1 (5 bases). V was pared by 6 bases and J by 6 bases, with 11 bases between. CDR3 length: 11 residues. Germline V gene data show CDR1 as DFQATT and CDR2 as SNEGSKA (reference sequence). The CDR3, as DNA: TGCAGTGCCCGGGACTTCAATGGCTACACCTTC. Encoded protein: CSARDFNGYTF.

The chain carries TRBV30 and TRBJ2-7, with 8 bases identical to TRBD1. The V gene's germline CDR1 is GTSNPN and CDR2 SVGIG (reference sequence). The CDR3 totals 14 residues. V was clipped by 2 bases and J by 3 bases; unmatched bases: 6. The CDR3 nucleotides are TGTGCCTGGAGTCCCGGGACAGGTCTCTACGAGCAGTACTTC. Translation gives CAWSPGTGLYEQYF.